This TCR beta chain was recovered during a study of cytomegalovirus exposure and HLA in healthy donors. Study in general: Samples from HLA-typed donors yielded approximately 80 million unique TCRs in an early data release.

As regards this clone: Its antigen is undetermined. Other DNA sequences in this specimen translate into the identical CDR3.

Study-wide results and caveats: Among TCR sequences, most were rare, though some public TCRs appeared in many donors. Segments of the TCR beta V type were, in most cases, productive about 87% or about 30% of the time in an earlier analysis.

Germline V gene lookup returns CDR1 MDHEN and CDR2 SYDVKM. V gave up 5 bases and J gave up 0 bases; unmatched junction bases: 4. This CDR3 has 14 amino acids. PCR was performed using 60 Vbeta and 13 Jbeta primers. Clones were sequenced by immunoSEQ multiplex PCR, and TCRdb holds only the in-frame ones, with some missing. The sample carries about 190,000 clones, 78% recorded once. Sample: PBMCs. This TCR came from a woman in her thirties in good health and CMV-seropositive. The V and J genes are TRBV28 and TRBJ2-7, with TRBD1 matching over 7 bases. The CDR3 sequence is CASSLTGSSYEQYF. CDR3 nucleotide sequence: TGTGCCAGCAGTCTGACAGGGAGCTCCTACGAGCAGTACTTC.